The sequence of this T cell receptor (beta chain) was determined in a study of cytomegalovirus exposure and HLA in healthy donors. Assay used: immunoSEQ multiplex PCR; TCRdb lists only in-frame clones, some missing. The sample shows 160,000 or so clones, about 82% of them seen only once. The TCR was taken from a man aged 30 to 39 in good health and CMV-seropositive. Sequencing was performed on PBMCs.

CDR3 sequence reads: CASRQDRGRSGYTF. As DNA, the CDR3 is TGTGCCAGCAGACAGGACAGGGGAAGGAGTGGCTACACCTTC. V gene TRBV28 combines with J gene TRBJ1-2, with 9 bases matching TRBD1. Looked up from germline, CDR1 is MDHEN and CDR2 is SYDVKM. The CDR3 has 14 amino acids. The trim removed 6 bases at V and 7 bases at J, leaving 9 bases unmatched.